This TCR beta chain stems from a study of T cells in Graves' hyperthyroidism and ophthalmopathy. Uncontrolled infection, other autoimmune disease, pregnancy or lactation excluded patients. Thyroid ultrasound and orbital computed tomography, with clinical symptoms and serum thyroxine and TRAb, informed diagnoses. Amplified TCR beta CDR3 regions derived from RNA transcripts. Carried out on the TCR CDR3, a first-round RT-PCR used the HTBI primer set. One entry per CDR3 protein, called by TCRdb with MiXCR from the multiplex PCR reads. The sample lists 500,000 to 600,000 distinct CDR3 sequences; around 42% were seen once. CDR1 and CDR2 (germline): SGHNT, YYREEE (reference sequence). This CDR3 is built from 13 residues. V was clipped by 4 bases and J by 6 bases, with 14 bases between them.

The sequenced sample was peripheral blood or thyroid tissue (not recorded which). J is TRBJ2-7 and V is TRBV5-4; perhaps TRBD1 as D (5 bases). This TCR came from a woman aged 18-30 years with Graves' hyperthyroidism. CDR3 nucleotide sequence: TGTGCCAGCAGCCAAGGGGTGGGCCGCGAGCAGTACTTC. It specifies CASSQGVGREQYF.